The 27 T cell receptor beta chains below come from one sample, sequenced in a study of T-cell reconstitution after alpha-beta-depleted transplantation in children. The TCRbeta library was prepared with unique molecular identifiers. TCRdb fed the PCR reads into MiXCR, producing one record per CDR3 protein. The data contain 550,000 to 800,000 distinct CDR3 sequences, over 10% of them singletons. Here the sequenced sample was PBMCs, taken before TCRalphabeta/CD19-depleted stem cell transplant. All receptors come from a girl aged 2 to 10 with congenital amegakaryocytic thrombocytopenia, due to receive a stem cell transplant.

V and J are TRBV10-2 and TRBJ2-2; 13 nucleotides match TRBD2. CDR1 is WSHSY and CDR2 is SAAADI in the germline V gene. The CDR3 loop spans 15 amino acids. The J segment lost 4 bases and the V segment lost 8 bases, leaving 4 bases of the junction unmatched. CDR3 residues: CASVGLAGFTGELFF. The CDR3 coding sequence is TGCGCCAGCGTGGGACTAGCGGGGTTCACCGGGGAGCTGTTTTTT.

At least ten counts were recorded for this clonotype. Written as DNA, the CDR3 is TGTGCCAATGGGGGCTCCTACAATGAGCAGTTCTTC. Its protein product is CANGGSYNEQFF. V gene TRBV10-3 combines with J gene TRBJ2-1; D is possibly TRBD1 or TRBD2 (5 bases each). Between the trimmed V and J ends, which lost 10 bases and 0 bases, there was a span of 7 bases. There are 12 residues in the CDR3. CDR1 ENHRY and CDR2 SYGVKD come from the germline V gene.

This clonotype was seen at least ten times. The V call is TRBV7-2, the J call TRBJ2-3; D not resolved. This CDR3 region has 14 residues. Trimming pared 2 bases from V and 0 bases from J, leaving 6 bases between. Germline-derived CDR1 and CDR2 are SGHTA and FQGNSA. CDR3 residues: CASSLYMSTDTQYF. In nucleotides, the CDR3 is TGTGCCAGCAGCTTATACATGAGCACAGATACGCAGTATTTT.

In the case of this clonotype: This may be a read error, as it is one base from a much larger clone. V is TRBV28 and J is TRBJ1-5, with TRBD1 matching over 8 bases. The CDR3 length is 16 residues. The germline V gene has CDR1 MDHEN and CDR2 SYDVKM. V shed 3 bases and J 3 bases; nucleotides not matched to a gene: 7. The CDR3 sequence is CASSLAGGLDNQPQHF. CDR3 nucleotides: TGTGCCAGCAGTTTGGCAGGGGGCCTGGACAATCAGCCCCAGCATTTT.

This clonotype showed up many times. The chain recombines TRBV5-5 with TRBJ2-4, with D maybe TRBD1 (5 bases). The CDR3 totals 14 residues. Germline assignment: CDR1 SGHKS and CDR2 YYEKEE (reference sequence). Between the trimmed V and J ends, which lost 3 bases and 8 bases, there was a span of 15 bases. This CDR3 reads CASSSPALGDIQYF. The CDR3 bases are TGTGCCAGCAGCTCTCCGGCTCTAGGGGACATTCAGTACTTC.

The sample holds many counts of this clonotype. The chain combines TRBV5-1 with TRBJ2-1; 7 nucleotides match TRBD1. J was trimmed by 7 bases and V by 7 bases; bases with no gene match: 5. The CDR3 spans 12 residues. In germline, CDR1 is SGHRS, CDR2 YFSETQ. Here the CDR3 DNA reads TGCGCCAGCGGACAGGTCGGTAATGAGCAGTTCTTC. Translating gives CASGQVGNEQFF.

This clonotype was counted a few times. The chain carries TRBV29-1 and TRBJ2-1, with D hard to call. The germline CDR1 and CDR2 sequences are SQVTM and ANQGSEA. This CDR3 is built from 13 residues. V lost 4 bases and J 0 bases, leaving 7 bases between the germline ends. The CDR3 reads CSVALSSYNEQFF. CDR3 sequence (DNA): TGCAGCGTTGCTTTGAGCTCCTACAATGAGCAGTTCTTC.

Many counts were recorded for this clonotype. The rearrangement links TRBV20-1 to TRBJ2-1; 7 nucleotides agree with TRBD2. After removal of 5 bases from V and 6 bases from J, the junction contained 13 bases not matched to a gene. The CDR3 consists of 15 residues. Germline CDR1 and CDR2: DFQATT and SNEGSKA (reference sequence). The CDR3 DNA reads TGCAGTGCTTGGCAACCTAGCGGAGCCCCCAATGAGCAGTTCTTC. Its protein is CSAWQPSGAPNEQFF.

The chain couples TRBV4-2 to TRBJ2-6; TRBD2 matches at 7 bases. Germline loops: CDR1 LGHNA, CDR2 YNFKEQ. Trimming took 3 bases from V and 0 from J; bases not matched to a gene: 5. CDR3 length equals 17 residues. The DNA for the CDR3 is TGTGCCAGCAGCCAGGGAGGGTCAAGCTCTGGGGCCAACGTCCTGACTTTC. Protein product: CASSQGGSSSGANVLTF.

This clonotype appeared a few times. The chain has TRBV28 and TRBJ1-4; D gene uncertain. The ends were cut back, 1 base at V and 7 bases at J, with 13 bases in the middle. This CDR3 contains 15 residues. Germline V gene lookup returns CDR1 MDHEN and CDR2 SYDVKM. DNA for the CDR3: TGTGCCAGCAGTTTATTGGGCCCCGAGAGTGAAAAACTGTTTTTT. Its translation is CASSLLGPESEKLFF.

This clonotype has more than one count but fewer than ten. The genes are TRBV27 and TRBJ2-7; a possible D gene is TRBD1 (5 bases). The V end was cut by 3 bases, the J end by 5 bases, with 11 bases between. The CDR3 spans 13 residues. Germline V gene sequence: CDR1 MNHEY, CDR2 SMNVEV (reference sequence). CDR3 protein: CASSFQGSHEQYF. The CDR3 bases are TGTGCCAGCAGTTTCCAGGGTTCTCACGAGCAGTACTTC.

This clonotype has ten or more counts. The chain combines TRBV5-1 with TRBJ2-7; D tentatively reads TRBD1 or TRBD2 (6 bases each). CDR3 length: 14 residues. Germline V CDR1 and CDR2: SGHRS, YFSETQ. The V gene lost 1 base and the J gene lost 5 bases, with 13 bases spanning the gap. In DNA, the CDR3 is TGCGCCAGCAGCTTGACCAGGGGAGGCAACGAGCAGTACTTC. Translation gives CASSLTRGGNEQYF.

This clonotype was recorded at least ten times. The V and J genes are TRBV20-1 and TRBJ1-5; no definite D call. The germline V gene encodes CDR1 DFQATT and CDR2 SNEGSKA (reference sequence). V gave up 4 bases and J gave up 5 bases, with 18 bases separating them. This CDR3 is built from 15 residues. The CDR3 sequence is CSATNLGRADQPQHF. CDR3 bases: TGCAGTGCTACCAATTTAGGTCGTGCGGATCAGCCCCAGCATTTT.

This clonotype was seen a handful of times. The chain recombines TRBV11-2 with TRBJ2-7; 8 bases are shared with TRBD1. Trimming cost V 3 bases and J 3 bases; bases outside gene matches: 4. The CDR3 has 14 amino acids. From germline, CDR1 is SGHAT and CDR2 FQNNGV. CDR3 sequence: CASSFGQGVYEQYF. CDR3 in DNA: TGTGCCAGCAGCTTCGGACAGGGCGTCTACGAGCAGTACTTC.

The chain has TRBV20-1 and TRBJ2-7; D gene unclear. This CDR3 has 13 residues. V was pared by 3 bases and J by 2 bases, with 11 bases between. From germline, CDR1 is DFQATT and CDR2 SNEGSKA (reference sequence). CDR3 amino acids: CSASPPPPYEQYF. CDR3 DNA: TGCAGTGCTAGTCCTCCCCCTCCCTACGAGCAGTACTTC.

The V call is TRBV7-3, the J call TRBJ2-7; 7 bases map to TRBD2. The CDR3 covers 15 residues. The trim removed 4 bases at V and 4 bases at J, leaving 10 bases unmatched. Germline V gives CDR1 SGHTA, CDR2 FQGTGA. CDR3 loop: CASSSQSGMIYEQYF. The CDR3 DNA follows: TGTGCCAGCAGCTCACAAAGCGGGATGATATACGAGCAGTACTTC.

This rearrangement joins TRBV7-8 to TRBJ2-5; weak D call: TRBD2 (5 bases). V was pared by 1 base and J by 1 base, with 19 bases between. The CDR3 contains 18 residues. Germline values: CDR1 SGHVS, CDR2 FQNEAQ. The CDR3 spells CASSLERLLDLPQETQYF. The CDR3 DNA follows: TGTGCCAGCAGCTTAGAGCGGCTCCTGGACCTTCCCCAAGAGACCCAGTACTTC.

This clonotype has just a few counts. This rearrangement joins TRBV5-1 to TRBJ2-7; a possible D gene is TRBD1 (5 bases). CDR3 length: 13 amino acids. V was pared by 4 bases and J by 2 bases, with 10 bases between. Germline V gives CDR1 SGHRS, CDR2 YFSETQ. The CDR3 here is CASSKGITYEQYF. DNA of the CDR3: TGCGCCAGCAGCAAGGGGATCACCTACGAGCAGTACTTC.

V is TRBV7-2 and J is TRBJ1-1; no clear D. CDR1 and CDR2 from the germline V gene are SGHTA and FQGNSA. The CDR3 covers 14 residues. Trimming pared 1 base from V and 3 bases from J, leaving 9 bases between. DNA for the CDR3: TGTGCCAGCAGCTTAGTTCAGCTATACACTGAAGCTTTCTTT. This gives the protein CASSLVQLYTEAFF.

This clonotype was found many times. The gene calls are TRBV5-1 and TRBJ2-7; D remains unclear. V gave up 2 bases and J gave up 0 bases, with 6 bases separating them. This CDR3 region has 13 residues. CDR1 SGHRS and CDR2 YFSETQ come from the germline V gene. Written as DNA, the CDR3 is TGCGCCAGCAGCTTAACGAGCTCCTACGAGCAGTACTTC. This codes for CASSLTSSYEQYF.

The sample holds many counts of this clonotype. The chain uses TRBV29-1 and TRBJ2-7; the D gene is possibly TRBD1 (5 bases). The germline V gene encodes CDR1 SQVTM and CDR2 ANQGSEA. CDR3 length: 12 residues. V lost 6 bases, J lost 2 bases, and 11 bases lay in between. The CDR3 DNA reads TGCAGCGTCAAGACAGATACCTACGAGCAGTACTTC. Translating gives CSVKTDTYEQYF.

The chain joins TRBV7-9 to TRBJ1-1; D is ambiguous. Germline assignment: CDR1 SEHNR and CDR2 FQNEAQ (reference sequence). Deletions cut 0 bases from V and 10 bases from J, with 18 bases between. CDR3 length: 15 residues. The CDR3 coding sequence is TGTGCCAGCAGCTTAGCGAGTCCAGGACGGTTCGGAGCTTTCTTT. Translation: CASSLASPGRFGAFF.

This clonotype has more than one count but fewer than ten. This chain connects TRBV12-3 or TRBV12-4 to TRBJ2-5, with a possible D match to TRBD1 (6 bases). The CDR3 contains 14 residues. Trimming pared 4 bases from V and 3 bases from J, leaving 12 bases between. CDR3 amino acids: CASSYGTTEETQYF. Here the CDR3 DNA reads TGTGCCAGCAGTTACGGGACAACCGAAGAGACCCAGTACTTC.

This sequence joins TRBV5-5 and TRBJ2-7, with 7 bases that match TRBD2. This CDR3 has 18 amino acids. V was pared by 0 bases and J by 0 bases, with 12 bases of the junction left unmatched. Germline assignment: CDR1 SGHKS and CDR2 YYEKEE (reference sequence). CDR3 amino acids: CASSLADTGGVFSYEQYF. The CDR3 nucleotides are TGTGCCAGCAGCTTGGCGGACACGGGGGGAGTATTCTCCTACGAGCAGTACTTC.

The sample holds many counts of this clonotype. The chain combines TRBV20-1 with TRBJ2-3; 7 bases are shared with TRBD2. The V gene end was trimmed by 4 bases and the J gene end by 1 base; junction bases not matched to a gene: 14. This CDR3 contains 17 residues. Germline V gene sequence: CDR1 DFQATT, CDR2 SNEGSKA (reference sequence). This CDR3 reads CSAKTSIERGGTDTQYF. Written as DNA, the CDR3 is TGCAGTGCTAAGACTAGCATCGAACGAGGGGGCACAGATACGCAGTATTTT.

This clonotype has ten or more counts. J is TRBJ2-1 and V is TRBV4-1, with TRBD2 identical over 7 bases. V dropped 1 base and J dropped 1; count of bases not matched to a gene: 4. Germline V gene data show CDR1 as MGHRA and CDR2 as YSYEKL. The CDR3 contains 16 residues. The CDR3 spells CASSQVLAASYNEQFF. For the CDR3, the DNA is TGCGCCAGCAGCCAAGTGCTAGCGGCTTCCTACAATGAGCAGTTCTTC.

This clonotype was counted many times. The rearrangement links TRBV29-1 to TRBJ2-1; 10 bases agree with TRBD2. Per the germline V gene, CDR1 is SQVTM and CDR2 is ANQGSEA. This CDR3 comprises 14 residues. The V segment lost 7 bases and the J segment 1 base; nucleotides outside the gene matches: 4. The CDR3 region is CSASGSRSYNEQFF. In DNA, the CDR3 is TGCAGCGCTAGCGGGAGTAGGTCCTACAATGAGCAGTTCTTC.